This TCR beta chain was captured by sequencing in a study of blood T cell repertoires in COVID-19. The protocol was immunoSEQ multiplex PCR, while the TCRdb copy is restricted to in-frame clones and leaves out a portion. The repertoire consists of 45,000 to 60,000 clones, with 70% to 85% occurring once and the leading ten covering over 2%. V shed 4 bases and J 5 bases; nucleotides not matched to a gene: 10. This CDR3 has 16 amino acids. The germline gives CDR1 SGHNT, CDR2 YYREEE (reference sequence). This chain connects TRBV5-4 to TRBJ2-7; 12 bases map to TRBD2. The sample consisted of peripheral blood. This receptor was identified in a man aged 45-60 years with acute or convalescent COVID-19. CDR3 protein: CASSIYLAGGGNEQYF. For the CDR3, the DNA is TGTGCCAGCAGCATCTACCTAGCGGGAGGGGGGAACGAGCAGTACTTC.